These 10 T cell receptor beta chains came from one sample sequenced in a study of CD4+ T cells in melanoma. Produced via immunoSEQ multiplex PCR; TCRdb's table is partial and in-frame only. The sample yields approximately 9,900 clones, roughly two thirds seen once. The specimen was cells from a culture (not recorded whether cultured in vitro). Receptor source: a human donor with melanoma.

This clone is a singleton in its sample. The gene calls are TRBV29-1 and TRBJ2-3; no clear D gene. CDR1 and CDR2 (germline): SQVTM, ANQGSEA. The CDR3 is made up of 11 amino acids. The V gene lost 1 base and the J gene lost 4 bases, with 3 bases spanning the gap. CDR3 in DNA: TGCAGCGTTGAAGGGGCAGATACGCAGTATTTT. Protein sequence: CSVEGADTQYF.

The J gene is TRBJ1-1, the V gene TRBV19; D is ambiguous. This CDR3 is 13 amino acids long. V lost 5 bases and J 5 bases, leaving 12 bases between the germline ends. The germline V gene has CDR1 LNHDA and CDR2 SQIVND (reference sequence). The CDR3 DNA reads as TGTGCCAGTAGTTGGCTTAGGGATACTGAAGCTTTCTTT. Its protein is CASSWLRDTEAFF.

For the CDR3, the DNA is TGTGCCATGGGGGGACAGGGGTTCACCGGGGAGCTGTTTTTT. Its protein is CAMGGQGFTGELFF. The rearrangement joins TRBV10-3 to TRBJ2-2, with 10 bases fitting TRBD1. Germline lookup yields CDR1 ENHRY and CDR2 SYGVKD. Trimming cost V 9 bases and J 4 bases; bases outside gene matches: 5. This CDR3 contains 14 residues.

The chain combines TRBV28 with TRBJ2-7; 12 bases map to TRBD2. Looked up from germline, CDR1 is MDHEN and CDR2 is SYDVKM. The trim removed 5 bases at V and 7 bases at J, leaving 6 bases unmatched. The CDR3 is 14 amino acids. The CDR3 DNA reads as TGTGCCAGCAGTACGGGACTAGCGGGCGGGGAGCAGTACTTC. Amino acids: CASSTGLAGGEQYF.

J is TRBJ2-5 and V is TRBV11-2, with 10 bases matching TRBD2. CDR1 is SGHAT and CDR2 is FQNNGV in the germline V gene. The trim removed 3 bases at V and 4 bases at J, leaving 2 bases unmatched. CDR3 length equals 14 residues. The CDR3 sequence: CASSFSGGIETQYF. In nucleotides, the CDR3 is TGTGCCAGCAGCTTTAGCGGGGGGATAGAGACCCAGTACTTC.

The chain joins TRBV11-2 to TRBJ2-1; D is perhaps TRBD2 (6 bases). Germline V gene data show CDR1 as SGHAT and CDR2 as FQNNGV. The CDR3 runs to 14 residues. The V gene lost 5 bases and the J gene lost 8 bases, with 16 bases spanning the gap. CDR3 protein: CASSRLVPTDEQFF. CDR3 DNA: TGTGCCAGCAGCCGACTAGTCCCAACCGATGAGCAGTTCTTC.

The CDR3 sequence: CASSLVSGANVLTF. The CDR3 DNA follows: TGTGCCAGCAGCTTAGTGTCTGGGGCCAACGTCCTGACTTTC. V usage is TRBV13 and J usage is TRBJ2-6; unclear D gene. The CDR3 length is 14 residues. Per the germline V gene, CDR1 is PRHDT and CDR2 is FYEKMQ (reference sequence). V dropped 1 base and J dropped 1 base, with 2 bases sitting between them.

V gene TRBV5-4 combines with J gene TRBJ1-1; possibly TRBD1 for D (5 bases). Trimming stripped 6 bases from V and 4 bases from J, with 10 bases between. Germline loops: CDR1 SGHNT, CDR2 YYREEE (reference sequence). The CDR3 is made up of 12 amino acids. As DNA, the CDR3 is TGTGCCAGCAACGGGGCTGGCACTGAAGCTTTCTTT. Amino acids: CASNGAGTEAFF.

This clone showed up just a few times. The V and J genes are TRBV2 and TRBJ2-1; 12 positions match TRBD2. Per germline, CDR1 SNHLY and CDR2 FYNNEI. Trimming took 3 bases from V and 6 from J; bases not matched to a gene: 6. This CDR3 has 16 amino acids. This CDR3 is CASSDEGTSGRNEQFF. CDR3 nucleotides: TGTGCCAGCAGTGACGAAGGGACTAGCGGGCGCAATGAGCAGTTCTTC. The complete variable domain, with remaining parts taken from reference TRBV2 and TRBJ2-1, reads EPEVTQTPSHQVTQMGQEVILRCVPISNHLYFYWYRQILGQKVEFLVSFYNNEISEKSEIFDDQFSVERPDGSNFTLKIRSTKLEDSAMYFCASSDEGTSGRNEQFFGPGTRLTVL.

CDR3 sequence: CASSAWDRPYEQYF. In nucleotides, the CDR3 is TGCGCCAGCAGCGCATGGGACCGACCCTACGAGCAGTACTTC. This sequence joins TRBV4-1 and TRBJ2-7; the D gene could be TRBD1 or TRBD2 (5 bases each). This CDR3 has 14 amino acids. The germline gives CDR1 MGHRA, CDR2 YSYEKL. Trimming cost V 5 bases and J 2 bases, with 13 bases left between them.